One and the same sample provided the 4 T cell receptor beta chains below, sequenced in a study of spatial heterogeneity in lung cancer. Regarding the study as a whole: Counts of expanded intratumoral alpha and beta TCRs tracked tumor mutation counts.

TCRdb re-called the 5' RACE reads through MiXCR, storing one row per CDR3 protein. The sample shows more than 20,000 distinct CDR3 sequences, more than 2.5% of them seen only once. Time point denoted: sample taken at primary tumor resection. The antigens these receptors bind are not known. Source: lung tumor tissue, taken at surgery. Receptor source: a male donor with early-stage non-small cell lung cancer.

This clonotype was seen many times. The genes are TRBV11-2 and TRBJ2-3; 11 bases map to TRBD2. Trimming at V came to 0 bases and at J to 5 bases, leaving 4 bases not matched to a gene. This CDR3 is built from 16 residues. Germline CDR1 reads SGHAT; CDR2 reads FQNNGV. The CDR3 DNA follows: TGTGCCAGCAGCTTAGATCTAGCGGGAGGTGGAGATACGCAGTATTTT. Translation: CASSLDLAGGGDTQYF.

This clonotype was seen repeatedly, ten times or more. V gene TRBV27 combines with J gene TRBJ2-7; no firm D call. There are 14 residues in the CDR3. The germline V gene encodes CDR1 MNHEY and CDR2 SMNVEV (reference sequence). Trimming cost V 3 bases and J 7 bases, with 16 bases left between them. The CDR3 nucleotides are TGTGCCAGCAGTTTTGCCGGCGCCCGTAGGGAGCAGTACTTC. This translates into CASSFAGARREQYF.

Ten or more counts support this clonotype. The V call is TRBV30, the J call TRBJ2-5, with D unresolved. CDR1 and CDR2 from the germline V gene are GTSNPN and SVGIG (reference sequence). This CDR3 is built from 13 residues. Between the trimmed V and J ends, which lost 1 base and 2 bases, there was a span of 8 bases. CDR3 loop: CAWSEGPQETQYF. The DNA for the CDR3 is TGTGCCTGGAGTGAAGGGCCTCAAGAGACCCAGTACTTC.

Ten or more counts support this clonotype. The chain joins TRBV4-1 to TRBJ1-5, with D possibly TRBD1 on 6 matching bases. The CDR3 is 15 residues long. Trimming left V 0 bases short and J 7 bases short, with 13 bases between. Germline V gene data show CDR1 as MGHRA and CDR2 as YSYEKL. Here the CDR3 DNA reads TGCGCCAGCAGCCAAGAAGCAGGGGTCCTCCAGCCCCAGCATTTT. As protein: CASSQEAGVLQPQHF.